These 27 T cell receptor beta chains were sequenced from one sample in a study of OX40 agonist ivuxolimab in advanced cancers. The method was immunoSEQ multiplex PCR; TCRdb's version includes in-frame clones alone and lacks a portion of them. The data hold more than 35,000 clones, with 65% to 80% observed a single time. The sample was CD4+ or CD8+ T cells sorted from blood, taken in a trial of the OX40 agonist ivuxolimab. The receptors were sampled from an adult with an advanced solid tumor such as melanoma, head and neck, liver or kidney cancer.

The CDR3 sequence: CASSQGSGMYNEQFF. Written as DNA, the CDR3 is TGCGCCAGCAGCCAAGGTAGCGGGATGTACAATGAGCAGTTCTTC. The J gene is TRBJ2-1, the V gene TRBV4-1, with TRBD2 identical over 8 bases. Germline lookup yields CDR1 MGHRA and CDR2 YSYEKL. This CDR3 comprises 15 residues. Unmatched junction bases numbered 3, after V lost 1 base and J lost 4 bases.

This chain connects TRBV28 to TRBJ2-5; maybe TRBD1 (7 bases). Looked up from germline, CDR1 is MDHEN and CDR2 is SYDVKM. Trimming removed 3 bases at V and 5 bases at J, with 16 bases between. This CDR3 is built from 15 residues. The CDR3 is CASSFLGGGGETQYF. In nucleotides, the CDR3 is TGTGCCAGCAGTTTTCTAGGAGGGGGCGGGGAGACCCAGTACTTC.

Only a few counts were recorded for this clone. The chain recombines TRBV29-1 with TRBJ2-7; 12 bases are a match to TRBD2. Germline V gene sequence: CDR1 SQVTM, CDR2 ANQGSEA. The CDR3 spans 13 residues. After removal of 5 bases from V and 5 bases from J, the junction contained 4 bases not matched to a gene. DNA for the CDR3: TGCAGCGTTCGACTAGCGGGAGTGAACGAGCAGTACTTC. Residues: CSVRLAGVNEQYF.

In DNA, the CDR3 is TGCGCCAGCAGCTTGTGGAGCGGGGGCGGGGATACGCAGTATTTT. It specifies CASSLWSGGGDTQYF. This chain uses TRBV5-1 with TRBJ2-3; the match to TRBD2 covers 8 bases. CDR1 and CDR2 (germline): SGHRS, YFSETQ. The V segment lost 1 base and the J segment 6 bases; nucleotides outside the gene matches: 7. The CDR3 sequence is 15 residues long.

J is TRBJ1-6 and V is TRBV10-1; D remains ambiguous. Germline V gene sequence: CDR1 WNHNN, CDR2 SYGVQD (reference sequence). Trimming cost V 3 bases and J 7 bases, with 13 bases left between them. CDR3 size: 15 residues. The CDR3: CASSEGRLNNSPLHF. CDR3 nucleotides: TGCGCCAGCAGTGAAGGAAGACTGAACAATTCACCCCTCCACTTT.

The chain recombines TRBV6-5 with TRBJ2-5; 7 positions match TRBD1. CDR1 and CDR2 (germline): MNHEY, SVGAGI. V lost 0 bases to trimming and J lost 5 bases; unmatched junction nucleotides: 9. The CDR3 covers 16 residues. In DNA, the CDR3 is TGTGCCAGCAGTTACTCGAAGGGAACAGGGGATGAGACCCAGTACTTC. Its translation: CASSYSKGTGDETQYF.

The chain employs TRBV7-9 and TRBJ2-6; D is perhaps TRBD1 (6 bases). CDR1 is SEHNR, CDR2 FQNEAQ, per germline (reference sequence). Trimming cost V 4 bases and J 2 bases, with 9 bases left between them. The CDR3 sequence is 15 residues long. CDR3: CASSSQGTGANVLTF. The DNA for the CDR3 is TGTGCCAGCAGCTCACAGGGAACTGGGGCCAACGTCCTGACTTTC.

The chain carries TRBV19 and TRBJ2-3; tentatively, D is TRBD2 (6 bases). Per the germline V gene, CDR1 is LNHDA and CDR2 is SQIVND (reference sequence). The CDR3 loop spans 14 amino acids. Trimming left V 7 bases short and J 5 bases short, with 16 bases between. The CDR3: CASTRAGTGDTQYF. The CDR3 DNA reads TGTGCCAGTACTAGGGCAGGGACTGGAGATACGCAGTATTTT.

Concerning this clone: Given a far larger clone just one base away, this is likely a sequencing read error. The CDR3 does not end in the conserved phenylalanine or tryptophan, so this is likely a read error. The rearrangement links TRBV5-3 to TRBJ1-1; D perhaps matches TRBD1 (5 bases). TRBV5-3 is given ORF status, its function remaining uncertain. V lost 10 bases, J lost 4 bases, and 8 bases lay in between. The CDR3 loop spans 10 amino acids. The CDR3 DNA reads TGTGCCGAAGGGGTCACTGAAGCTTTCCTT. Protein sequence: CAEGVTEAFL.

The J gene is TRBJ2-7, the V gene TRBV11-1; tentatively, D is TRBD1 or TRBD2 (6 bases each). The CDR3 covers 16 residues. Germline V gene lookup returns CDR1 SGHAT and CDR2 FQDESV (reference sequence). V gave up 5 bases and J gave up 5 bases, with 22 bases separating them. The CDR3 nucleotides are TGTGCCAGCAGCCTAATTCTGACGCGGGGACAAGACGAGCAGTACTTC. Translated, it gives CASSLILTRGQDEQYF.

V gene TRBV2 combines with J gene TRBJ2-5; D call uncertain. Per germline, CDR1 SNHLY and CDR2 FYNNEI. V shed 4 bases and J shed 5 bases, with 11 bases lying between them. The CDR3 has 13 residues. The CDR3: CASSVSGVETQYF. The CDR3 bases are TGTGCCAGCAGTGTATCTGGGGTGGAGACCCAGTACTTC.

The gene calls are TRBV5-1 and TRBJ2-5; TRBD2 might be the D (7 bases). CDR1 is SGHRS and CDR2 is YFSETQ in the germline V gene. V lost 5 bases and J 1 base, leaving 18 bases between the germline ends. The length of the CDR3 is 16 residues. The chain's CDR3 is CASRRGGRDSQETQYF. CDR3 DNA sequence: TGCGCCAGCAGAAGGGGGGGCCGGGACTCCCAAGAGACCCAGTACTTC.

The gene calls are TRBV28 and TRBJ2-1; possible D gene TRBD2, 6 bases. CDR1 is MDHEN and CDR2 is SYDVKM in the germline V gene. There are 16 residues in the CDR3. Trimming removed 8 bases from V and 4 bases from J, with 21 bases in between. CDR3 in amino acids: CASSRGWRGFYNEQFF. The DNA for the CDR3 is TGTGCCAGCTCCCGGGGGTGGCGGGGTTTTTACAATGAGCAGTTCTTC.

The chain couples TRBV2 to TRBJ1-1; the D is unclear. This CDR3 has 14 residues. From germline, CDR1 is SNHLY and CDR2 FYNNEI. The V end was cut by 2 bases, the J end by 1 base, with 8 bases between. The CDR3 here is CASSEISSNTEAFF. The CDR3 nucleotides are TGTGCCAGCAGTGAAATTAGTTCGAACACTGAAGCTTTCTTT.

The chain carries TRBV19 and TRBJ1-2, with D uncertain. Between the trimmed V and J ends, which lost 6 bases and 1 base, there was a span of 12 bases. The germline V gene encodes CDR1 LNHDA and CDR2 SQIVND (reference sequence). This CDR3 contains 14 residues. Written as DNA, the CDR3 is TGTGCCAGTAGACCGGACGAGAGTAACTATGGCTACACCTTC. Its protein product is CASRPDESNYGYTF.

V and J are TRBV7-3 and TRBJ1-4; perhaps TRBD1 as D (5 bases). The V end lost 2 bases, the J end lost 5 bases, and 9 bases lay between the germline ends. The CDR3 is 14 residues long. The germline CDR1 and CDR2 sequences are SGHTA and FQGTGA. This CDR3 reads CASSLGRQNEKLFF. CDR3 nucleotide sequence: TGTGCCAGCAGCTTAGGAAGACAGAATGAAAAACTGTTTTTT.

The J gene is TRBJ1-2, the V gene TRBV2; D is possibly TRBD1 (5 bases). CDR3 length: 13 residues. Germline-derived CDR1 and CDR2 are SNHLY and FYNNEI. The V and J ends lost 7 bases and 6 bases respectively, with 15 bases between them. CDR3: CASTEGGVDGYTF. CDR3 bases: TGTGCCAGCACCGAGGGAGGGGTGGATGGCTACACCTTC.

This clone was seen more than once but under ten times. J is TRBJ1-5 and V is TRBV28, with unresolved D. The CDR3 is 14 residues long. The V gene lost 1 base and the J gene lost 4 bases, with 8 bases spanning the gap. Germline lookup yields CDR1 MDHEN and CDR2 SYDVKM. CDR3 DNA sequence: TGTGCCAGCAGTTTATCGCACGGGAATCAGCCCCAGCATTTT. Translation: CASSLSHGNQPQHF.

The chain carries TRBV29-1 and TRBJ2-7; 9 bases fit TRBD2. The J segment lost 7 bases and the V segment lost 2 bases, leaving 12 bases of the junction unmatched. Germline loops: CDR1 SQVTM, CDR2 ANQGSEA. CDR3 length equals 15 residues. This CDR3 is CSVEKGLAGVWEQYF. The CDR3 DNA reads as TGCAGCGTTGAAAAAGGTTTAGCGGGAGTGTGGGAGCAGTACTTC.

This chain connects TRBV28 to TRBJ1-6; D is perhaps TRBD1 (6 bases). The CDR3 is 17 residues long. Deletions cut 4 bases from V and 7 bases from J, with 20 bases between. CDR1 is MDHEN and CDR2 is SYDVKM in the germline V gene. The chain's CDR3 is CASSSAGGQRWNSPLHF. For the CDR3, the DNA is TGTGCCAGCAGTTCCGCTGGGGGGCAAAGGTGGAATTCACCCCTCCACTTT.

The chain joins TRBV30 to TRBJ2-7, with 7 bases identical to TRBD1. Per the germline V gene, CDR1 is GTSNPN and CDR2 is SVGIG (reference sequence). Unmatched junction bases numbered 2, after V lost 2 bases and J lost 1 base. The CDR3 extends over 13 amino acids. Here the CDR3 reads CAWSKGASYEQYF. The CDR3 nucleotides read TGTGCCTGGAGTAAGGGGGCTTCCTACGAGCAGTACTTC.

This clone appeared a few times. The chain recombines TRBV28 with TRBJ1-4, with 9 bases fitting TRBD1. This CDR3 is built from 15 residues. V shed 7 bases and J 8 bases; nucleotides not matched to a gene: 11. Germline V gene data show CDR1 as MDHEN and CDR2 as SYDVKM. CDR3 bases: TGTGCCAGCACCTTACAGGGGACAGGGAGGGAAAAACTGTTTTTT. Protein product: CASTLQGTGREKLFF.

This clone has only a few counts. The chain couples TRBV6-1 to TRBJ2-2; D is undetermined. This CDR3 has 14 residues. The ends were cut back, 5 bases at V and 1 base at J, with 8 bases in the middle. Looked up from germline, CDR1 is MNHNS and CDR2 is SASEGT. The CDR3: CASSSRWNTGELFF. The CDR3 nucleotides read TGTGCCAGCAGTTCAAGATGGAACACCGGGGAGCTGTTTTTT.

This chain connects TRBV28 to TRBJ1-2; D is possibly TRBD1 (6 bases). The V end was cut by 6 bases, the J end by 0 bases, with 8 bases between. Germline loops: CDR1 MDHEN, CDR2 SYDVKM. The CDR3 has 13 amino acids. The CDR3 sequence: CASRDSSNYGYTF. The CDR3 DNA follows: TGTGCCAGCAGGGACAGTTCTAACTATGGCTACACCTTC.

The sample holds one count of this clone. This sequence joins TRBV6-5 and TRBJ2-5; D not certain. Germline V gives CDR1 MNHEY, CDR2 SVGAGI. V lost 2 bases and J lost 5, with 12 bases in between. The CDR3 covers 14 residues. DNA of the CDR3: TGTGCCAGCAGTTACAGGCCGGGTGCGGAGACCCAGTACTTC. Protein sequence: CASSYRPGAETQYF.

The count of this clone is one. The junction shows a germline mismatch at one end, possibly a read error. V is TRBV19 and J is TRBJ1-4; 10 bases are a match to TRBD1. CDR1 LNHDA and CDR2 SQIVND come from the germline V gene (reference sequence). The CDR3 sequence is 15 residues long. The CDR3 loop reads CASSMPSGQGHPRIF. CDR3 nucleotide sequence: TGTGCCAGTAGTATGCCCTCGGGACAGGGGCACCCCCGGATTTTT. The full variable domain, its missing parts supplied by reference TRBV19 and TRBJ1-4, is DGGITQSPKYLFRKEGQNVTLSCEQNLNHDAMYWYRQDPGQGLRLIYYSQIVNDFQKGDIAEGYSVSREKKESFPLTVTSAQKNPTAFYLCASSMPSGQGHPRIFGSGTQLSVL.

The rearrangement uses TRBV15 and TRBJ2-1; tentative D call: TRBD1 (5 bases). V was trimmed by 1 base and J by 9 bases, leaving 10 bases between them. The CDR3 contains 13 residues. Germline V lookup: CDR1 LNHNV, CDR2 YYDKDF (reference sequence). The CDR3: CATSRVQAAEQFF. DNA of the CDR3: TGTGCCACCAGCAGAGTACAGGCGGCTGAGCAGTTCTTC.